This paragraph covers one T cell receptor (beta chain) sequence. The antigen is not known. This was a deep-level run. Each cell subset's genomic DNA was divided evenly among several immunoSEQ plates. Original handling: Junction-only sequences without quality scores were provided by ImmunoSEQ, so filtering was different. Sequencing used immunoSEQ multiplex PCR; TCRdb keeps in-frame clones, though not all of them. V and J calls and clone size follow that table, whereas D and trimming were derived from the DNA. Counted here are some 530,000 clones, over 70% occurring once; the ten biggest clones make up approximately 11%. Germline V gene data show CDR1 as KGHSH and CDR2 as LQKENI. Deletions cut 0 bases from V and 6 bases from J, with 8 bases between. This CDR3 is built from 14 residues. The sample is drawn from a study of shared clonotypes between healthy human individuals. Study observations and caveats: In this cohort, only blood was sampled, and tissue repertoires likely differ.

This chain uses TRBV18 with TRBJ2-2, with D tentatively TRBD2 (6 bases). This clonotype originated in a woman aged 40-49 years in good health. Some clones in this sample may be carry-over from other donors' samples. Sequencing was performed on PBMCs. The CDR3 protein is CASSPPGRSGELFF. Here the CDR3 DNA reads TGTGCCAGCTCACCACCCGGGAGATCCGGGGAGCTGTTTTTT.